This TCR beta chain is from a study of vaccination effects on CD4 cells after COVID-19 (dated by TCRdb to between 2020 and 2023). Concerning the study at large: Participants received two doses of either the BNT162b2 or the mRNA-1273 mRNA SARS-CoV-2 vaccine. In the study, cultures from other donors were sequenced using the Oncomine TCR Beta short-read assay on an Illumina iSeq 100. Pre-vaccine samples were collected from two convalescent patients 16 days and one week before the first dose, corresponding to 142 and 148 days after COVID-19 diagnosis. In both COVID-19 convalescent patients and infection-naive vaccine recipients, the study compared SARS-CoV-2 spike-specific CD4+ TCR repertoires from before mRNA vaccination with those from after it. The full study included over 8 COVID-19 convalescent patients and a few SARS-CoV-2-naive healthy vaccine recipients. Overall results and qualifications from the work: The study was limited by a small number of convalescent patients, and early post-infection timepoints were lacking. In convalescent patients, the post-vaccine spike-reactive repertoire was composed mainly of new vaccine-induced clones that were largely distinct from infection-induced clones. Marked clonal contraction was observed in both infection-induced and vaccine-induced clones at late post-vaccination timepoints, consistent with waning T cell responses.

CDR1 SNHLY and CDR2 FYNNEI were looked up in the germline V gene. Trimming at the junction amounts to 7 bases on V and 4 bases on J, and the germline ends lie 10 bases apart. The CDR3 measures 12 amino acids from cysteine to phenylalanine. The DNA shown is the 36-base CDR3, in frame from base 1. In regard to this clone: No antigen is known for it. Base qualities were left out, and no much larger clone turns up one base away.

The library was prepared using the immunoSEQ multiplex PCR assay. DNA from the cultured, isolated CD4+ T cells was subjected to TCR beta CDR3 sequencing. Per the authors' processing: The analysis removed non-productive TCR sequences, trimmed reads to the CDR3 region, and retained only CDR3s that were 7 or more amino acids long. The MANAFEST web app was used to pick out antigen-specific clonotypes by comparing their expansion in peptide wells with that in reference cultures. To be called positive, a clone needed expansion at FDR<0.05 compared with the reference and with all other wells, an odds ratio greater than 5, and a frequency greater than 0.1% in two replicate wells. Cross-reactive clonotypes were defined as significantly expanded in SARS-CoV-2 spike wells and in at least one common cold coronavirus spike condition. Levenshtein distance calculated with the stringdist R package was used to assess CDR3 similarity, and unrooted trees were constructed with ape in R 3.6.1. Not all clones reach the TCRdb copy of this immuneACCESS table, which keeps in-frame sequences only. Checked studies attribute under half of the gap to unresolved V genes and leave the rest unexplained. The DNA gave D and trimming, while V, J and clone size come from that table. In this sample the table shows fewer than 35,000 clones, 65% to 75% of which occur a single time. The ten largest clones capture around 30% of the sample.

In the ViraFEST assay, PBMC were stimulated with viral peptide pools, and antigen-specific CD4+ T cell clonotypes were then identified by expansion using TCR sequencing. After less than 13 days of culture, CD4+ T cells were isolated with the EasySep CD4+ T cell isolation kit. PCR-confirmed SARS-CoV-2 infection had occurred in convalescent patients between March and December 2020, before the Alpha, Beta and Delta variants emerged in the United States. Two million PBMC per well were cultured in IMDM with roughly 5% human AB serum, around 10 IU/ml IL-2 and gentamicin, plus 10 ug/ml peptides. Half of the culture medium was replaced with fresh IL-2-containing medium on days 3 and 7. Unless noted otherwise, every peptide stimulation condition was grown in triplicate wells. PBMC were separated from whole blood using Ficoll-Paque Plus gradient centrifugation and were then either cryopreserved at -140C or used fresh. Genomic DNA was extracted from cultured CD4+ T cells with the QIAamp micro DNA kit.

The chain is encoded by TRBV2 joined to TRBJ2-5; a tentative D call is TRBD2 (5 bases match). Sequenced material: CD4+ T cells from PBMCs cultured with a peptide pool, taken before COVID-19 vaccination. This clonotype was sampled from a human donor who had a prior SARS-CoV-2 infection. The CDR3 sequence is CASMGRGETQYF. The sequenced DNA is TGTGCCAGCATGGGCCGGGGAGAGACCCAGTACTTC.